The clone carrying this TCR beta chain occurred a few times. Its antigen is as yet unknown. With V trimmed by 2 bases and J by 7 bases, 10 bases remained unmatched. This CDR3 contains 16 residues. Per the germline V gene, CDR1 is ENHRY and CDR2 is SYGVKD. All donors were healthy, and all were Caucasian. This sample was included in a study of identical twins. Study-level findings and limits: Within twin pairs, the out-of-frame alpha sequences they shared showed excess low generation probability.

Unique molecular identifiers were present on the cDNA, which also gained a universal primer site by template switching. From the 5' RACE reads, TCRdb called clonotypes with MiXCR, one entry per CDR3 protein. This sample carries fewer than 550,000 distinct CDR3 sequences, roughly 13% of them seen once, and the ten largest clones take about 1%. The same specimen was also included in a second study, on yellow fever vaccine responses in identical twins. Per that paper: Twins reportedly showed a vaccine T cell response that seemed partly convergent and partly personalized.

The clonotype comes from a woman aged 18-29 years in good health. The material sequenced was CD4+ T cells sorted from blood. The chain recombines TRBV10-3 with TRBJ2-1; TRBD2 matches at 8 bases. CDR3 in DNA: TGTGCCATCAGTGAGATAGTAGCGGGACATGGGAATGAGCAGTTCTTC. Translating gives CAISEIVAGHGNEQFF.